Listed below are T cell receptor beta chains from one sample, sequenced in a study of patients and donors after allogeneic stem cell transplantation. Each CDR3 protein is one row after TCRdb ran MiXCR on the RT-PCR reads. Among some 3,000 distinct CDR3 sequences listed, about 5% were seen once. The sequenced sample consisted of blood, either unsorted or a sorted T cell fraction (not recorded which). Receptor source: a human donor who was either an allogeneic HSCT recipient or a stem cell or donor lymphocyte infusion donor (not recorded which). It is not recorded whose cells these are; they may come from a transplant donor. CDR3s include the opening cysteine and the closing phenylalanine or tryptophan. The order of the fields is D gene, V gene, J gene, clone size, CDR3 protein, CDR3 DNA. A D gene is named only where the DNA matches it firmly. The size of a clone is reported for some rows only, either as once, few or many, or as a class for expanded clones.

d_call: TRBD1; v_call: TRBV5-1; j_call: TRBJ1-6; clone_size: medium-sized; cdr3_aa: CASRPETGSFNSPLHF; cdr3_nt: TGCGCCAGCAGACCCGAGACAGGGTCATTTAATTCACCCCTCCACTTT
d_call: TRBD1; v_call: TRBV7-2; j_call: TRBJ2-5; clone_size: medium-sized; cdr3_aa: CASSTRGQYQETQYF; cdr3_nt: TGTGCCAGCAGCACTAGGGGACAGTACCAAGAGACCCAGTACTTC
d_call: TRBD1; v_call: TRBV10-3; j_call: TRBJ1-1; clone_size: medium-sized; cdr3_aa: CAIRTGRDTEAFF; cdr3_nt: TGTGCCATTCGGACAGGGAGGGACACTGAAGCTTTCTTT
d_call: TRBD1; v_call: TRBV7-8; j_call: TRBJ1-2; clone_size: medium-sized; cdr3_aa: CASSNLGQEDYGYTF; cdr3_nt: TGTGCCAGCAGCAACCTAGGACAGGAGGACTATGGCTACACCTTC
d_call: .; v_call: TRBV7-2; j_call: TRBJ2-7; clone_size: medium-sized; cdr3_aa: CASSLGVQGGEQYF; cdr3_nt: TGTGCCAGCAGCTTAGGGGTCCAGGGAGGAGAGCAGTACTTC
d_call: .; v_call: TRBV30; j_call: TRBJ1-5; clone_size: few; cdr3_aa: CAWSGGAYQPQHF; cdr3_nt: TGTGCCTGGAGTGGGGGGGCTTATCAGCCCCAGCATTTT
d_call: TRBD1; v_call: TRBV6-2/TRBV6-3; j_call: TRBJ2-3; clone_size: medium-sized; cdr3_aa: CASSGWTGAPDTQYF; cdr3_nt: TGTGCCAGCAGTGGATGGACAGGGGCGCCTGATACGCAGTATTTT
d_call: .; v_call: TRBV7-9; j_call: TRBJ1-1; clone_size: .; cdr3_aa: CASSLQGSTEAFF; cdr3_nt: TGTGCCAGCAGCTTACAGGGTAGCACTGAAGCTTTCTTT
d_call: .; v_call: TRBV2; j_call: TRBJ1-3; clone_size: medium-sized; cdr3_aa: CASSGVRFSGNTIYF; cdr3_nt: TGTGCCAGCAGTGGAGTCAGATTCTCTGGAAACACCATATATTTT
d_call: .; v_call: TRBV7-2; j_call: TRBJ2-3; clone_size: large; cdr3_aa: CASSLMGWLGDTQYF; cdr3_nt: TGTGCCAGCAGCTTAATGGGATGGCTTGGGGATACGCAGTATTTT
d_call: TRBD2; v_call: TRBV9; j_call: TRBJ2-7; clone_size: .; cdr3_aa: CASSVTSGNYEQYF; cdr3_nt: TGTGCCAGCAGCGTAACCAGCGGGAACTACGAGCAGTACTTC
d_call: TRBD1; v_call: TRBV5-4; j_call: TRBJ2-7; clone_size: .; cdr3_aa: CASSPRQGSYEQYF; cdr3_nt: TGTGCCAGCAGTCCTAGACAGGGGTCTTACGAGCAGTACTTC
d_call: .; v_call: TRBV29-1; j_call: TRBJ1-1; clone_size: medium-sized; cdr3_aa: CSAARAGSTEAFF; cdr3_nt: TGCAGCGCTGCCCGGGCAGGGAGCACTGAAGCTTTCTTT
d_call: .; v_call: TRBV6-2/TRBV6-3; j_call: TRBJ2-4; clone_size: medium-sized; cdr3_aa: CASSYSGSKNIQYF; cdr3_nt: TGTGCCAGCAGTTACTCCGGGAGTAAAAACATTCAGTACTTC
d_call: .; v_call: TRBV7-2; j_call: TRBJ2-1; clone_size: .; cdr3_aa: CASRRENEQFF; cdr3_nt: TGTGCCAGCAGGAGAGAGAATGAGCAGTTCTTC
d_call: .; v_call: TRBV10-3; j_call: TRBJ2-1; clone_size: medium-sized; cdr3_aa: CAISESGNEQFF; cdr3_nt: TGTGCCATCAGTGAGAGTGGTAATGAGCAGTTCTTC
d_call: TRBD2; v_call: TRBV5-5; j_call: TRBJ2-1; clone_size: few; cdr3_aa: CASSILSGTGNEQFF; cdr3_nt: TGTGCCAGCAGCATTCTTAGCGGGACGGGCAATGAGCAGTTCTTC
d_call: .; v_call: TRBV6-2/TRBV6-3; j_call: TRBJ2-7; clone_size: .; cdr3_aa: CASSYVSDEQYF; cdr3_nt: TGTGCCAGCAGTTACGTAAGCGACGAGCAGTACTTC
d_call: .; v_call: TRBV12-3/TRBV12-4; j_call: TRBJ1-5; clone_size: .; cdr3_aa: CASSLSLQGGKPQHF; cdr3_nt: TGTGCCAGCAGTTTGAGTTTGCAGGGAGGGAAGCCCCAGCATTTT
d_call: .; v_call: TRBV7-6; j_call: TRBJ1-3; clone_size: .; cdr3_aa: CASSLSEGNTIYF; cdr3_nt: TGTGCCAGCAGCTTATCTGAAGGAAACACCATATATTTT
d_call: TRBD1; v_call: TRBV19; j_call: TRBJ2-1; clone_size: few; cdr3_aa: CASSPGQGVYNEQFF; cdr3_nt: TGTGCCAGTAGCCCGGGACAGGGGGTCTACAATGAGCAGTTCTTC
d_call: .; v_call: TRBV5-5; j_call: TRBJ2-7; clone_size: medium-sized; cdr3_aa: CASSLSLGLYEQYF; cdr3_nt: TGTGCCAGCAGCTTGTCTCTAGGTTTGTACGAGCAGTACTTC
d_call: TRBD1; v_call: TRBV18; j_call: TRBJ1-6; clone_size: medium-sized; cdr3_aa: CASSPAGQGGSPLHF; cdr3_nt: TGTGCCAGCTCACCTGCCGGACAGGGAGGTTCACCCCTCCACTTT
d_call: TRBD1; v_call: TRBV12-3/TRBV12-4; j_call: TRBJ2-1; clone_size: medium-sized; cdr3_aa: CASIRQGQNEQFF; cdr3_nt: TGTGCCAGCATTAGACAGGGGCAAAATGAGCAGTTCTTC
d_call: .; v_call: TRBV10-3; j_call: TRBJ2-3; clone_size: few; cdr3_aa: CAISNSGTSTDTQYF; cdr3_nt: TGTGCCATCAGTAACTCCGGGACTAGCACAGATACGCAGTATTTT
d_call: .; v_call: TRBV6-4; j_call: TRBJ2-3; clone_size: medium-sized; cdr3_aa: CASSEGGTQYF; cdr3_nt: TGTGCCAGCAGTGAAGGCGGTACGCAGTATTTT
d_call: .; v_call: TRBV11-2; j_call: TRBJ1-2; clone_size: .; cdr3_aa: CASGKLQGQNYGYTF; cdr3_nt: TGTGCCAGCGGCAAACTCCAAGGACAGAACTATGGCTACACCTTC
d_call: .; v_call: TRBV20-1; j_call: TRBJ2-5; clone_size: medium-sized; cdr3_aa: CSALSGAIQETQYF; cdr3_nt: TGCAGTGCTTTAAGCGGAGCCATCCAAGAGACCCAGTACTTC
d_call: .; v_call: TRBV5-1; j_call: TRBJ2-6; clone_size: hyperexpanded; cdr3_aa: CASSLGNSGANVLTF; cdr3_nt: TGCGCCAGCAGCTTGGGAAACTCTGGGGCCAACGTCCTGACTTTC
d_call: TRBD2; v_call: TRBV18; j_call: TRBJ2-7; clone_size: medium-sized; cdr3_aa: CASSPPAAGAYEQYF; cdr3_nt: TGTGCCAGCTCACCACCAGCAGCGGGAGCGTACGAGCAGTACTTC
d_call: .; v_call: TRBV5-6; j_call: TRBJ1-1; clone_size: .; cdr3_aa: CASSYADEAFF; cdr3_nt: TGTGCCAGCAGCTATGCGGACGAAGCTTTCTTT
d_call: TRBD2; v_call: TRBV7-2; j_call: TRBJ2-3; clone_size: medium-sized; cdr3_aa: CASSLGLGSGKDTQYF; cdr3_nt: TGTGCCAGCAGCTTAGGTCTCGGTAGCGGGAAGGATACGCAGTATTTT
d_call: .; v_call: TRBV6-2/TRBV6-3; j_call: TRBJ2-7; clone_size: medium-sized; cdr3_aa: CASSYSPQFSYEQYF; cdr3_nt: TGTGCCAGCAGTTACTCTCCGCAGTTCTCCTACGAGCAGTACTTC
d_call: .; v_call: TRBV27; j_call: TRBJ2-1; clone_size: .; cdr3_aa: CASSLWYEQFF; cdr3_nt: TGTGCCAGCAGTTTATGGTATGAGCAGTTCTTC
d_call: TRBD1; v_call: TRBV5-1; j_call: TRBJ1-1; clone_size: medium-sized; cdr3_aa: CASSPGGTVNTEAFF; cdr3_nt: TGCGCCAGCAGCCCGGGGGGGACAGTGAACACTGAAGCTTTCTTT
d_call: .; v_call: TRBV6-1; j_call: TRBJ2-6; clone_size: medium-sized; cdr3_aa: CASSEARRAGANVLTF; cdr3_nt: TGTGCCAGCAGTGAAGCAAGGAGAGCTGGGGCCAACGTCCTGACTTTC
d_call: TRBD1; v_call: TRBV28; j_call: TRBJ1-5; clone_size: medium-sized; cdr3_aa: CASSLAPWTGHQPQHF; cdr3_nt: TGTGCCAGCAGTTTAGCCCCTTGGACAGGGCACCAGCCCCAGCATTTT
d_call: TRBD2; v_call: TRBV7-3; j_call: TRBJ2-1; clone_size: few; cdr3_aa: CASSQTSGSNEQFF; cdr3_nt: TGTGCCAGCAGCCAGACTAGCGGGAGTAATGAGCAGTTCTTC
d_call: TRBD2; v_call: TRBV6-2/TRBV6-3; j_call: TRBJ2-7; clone_size: .; cdr3_aa: CASGRAHTYEQYF; cdr3_nt: TGTGCCAGCGGGAGGGCCCATACCTACGAGCAGTACTTC
d_call: .; v_call: TRBV6-1; j_call: TRBJ1-4; clone_size: .; cdr3_aa: CASSPRRREGEKLFF; cdr3_nt: TGTGCCAGCAGTCCCCGCCGCAGGGAGGGGGAAAAACTGTTTTTT
d_call: .; v_call: TRBV7-8; j_call: TRBJ1-1; clone_size: medium-sized; cdr3_aa: CASRVSSGTNTEAFF; cdr3_nt: TGTGCCAGCAGGGTTAGTTCCGGCACGAACACTGAAGCTTTCTTT
d_call: TRBD2; v_call: TRBV5-1; j_call: TRBJ2-7; clone_size: few; cdr3_aa: CASSLAGTSGRGEQYF; cdr3_nt: TGCGCCAGCAGCTTGGCCGGGACTAGCGGGAGGGGTGAGCAGTACTTC
d_call: TRBD2; v_call: TRBV5-1; j_call: TRBJ2-7; clone_size: medium-sized; cdr3_aa: CASSLGGTSGSYEQYF; cdr3_nt: TGCGCCAGCAGCTTGGGGGGGACTAGCGGGAGCTACGAGCAGTACTTC
d_call: .; v_call: TRBV18; j_call: TRBJ2-6; clone_size: large; cdr3_aa: CASSPPEGANVLTF; cdr3_nt: TGTGCCAGCTCACCACCGGAGGGGGCCAACGTCCTGACTTTC